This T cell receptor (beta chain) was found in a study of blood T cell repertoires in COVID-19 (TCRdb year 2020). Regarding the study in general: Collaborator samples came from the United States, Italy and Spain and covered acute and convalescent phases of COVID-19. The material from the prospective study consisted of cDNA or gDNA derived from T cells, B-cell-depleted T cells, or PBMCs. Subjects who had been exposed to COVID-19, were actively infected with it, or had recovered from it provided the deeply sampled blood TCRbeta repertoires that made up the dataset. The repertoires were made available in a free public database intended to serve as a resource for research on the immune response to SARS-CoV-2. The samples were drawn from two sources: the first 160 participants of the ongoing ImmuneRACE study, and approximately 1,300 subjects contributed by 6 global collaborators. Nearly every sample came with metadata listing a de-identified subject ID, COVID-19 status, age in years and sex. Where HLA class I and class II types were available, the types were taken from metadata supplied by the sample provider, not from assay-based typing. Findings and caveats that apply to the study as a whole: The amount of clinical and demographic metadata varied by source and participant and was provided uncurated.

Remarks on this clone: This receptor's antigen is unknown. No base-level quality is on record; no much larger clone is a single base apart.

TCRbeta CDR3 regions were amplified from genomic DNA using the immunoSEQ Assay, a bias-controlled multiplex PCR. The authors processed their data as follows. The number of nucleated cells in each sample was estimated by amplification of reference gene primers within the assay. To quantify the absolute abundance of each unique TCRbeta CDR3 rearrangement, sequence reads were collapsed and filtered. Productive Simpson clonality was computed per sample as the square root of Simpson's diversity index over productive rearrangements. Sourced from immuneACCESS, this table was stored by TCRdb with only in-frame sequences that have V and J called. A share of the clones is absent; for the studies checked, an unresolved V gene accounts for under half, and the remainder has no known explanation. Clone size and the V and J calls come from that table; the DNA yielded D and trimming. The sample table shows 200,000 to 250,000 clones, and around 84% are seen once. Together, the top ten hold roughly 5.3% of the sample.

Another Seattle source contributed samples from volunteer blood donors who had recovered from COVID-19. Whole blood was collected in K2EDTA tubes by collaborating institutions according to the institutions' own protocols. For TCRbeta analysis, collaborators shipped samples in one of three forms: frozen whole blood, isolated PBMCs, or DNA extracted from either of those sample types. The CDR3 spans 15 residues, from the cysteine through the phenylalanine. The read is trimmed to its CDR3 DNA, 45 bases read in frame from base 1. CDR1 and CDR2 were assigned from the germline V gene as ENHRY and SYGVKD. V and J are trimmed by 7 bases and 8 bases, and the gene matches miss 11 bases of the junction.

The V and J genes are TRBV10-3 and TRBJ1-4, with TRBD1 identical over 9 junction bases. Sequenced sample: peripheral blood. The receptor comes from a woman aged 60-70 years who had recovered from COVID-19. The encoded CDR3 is CAIKDNRGQEEKLFF. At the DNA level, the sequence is TGTGCCATCAAAGATAACAGGGGGCAGGAGGAAAAACTGTTTTTT.